One sample yielded the 23 T cell receptor beta chains listed below, sequenced in a study of cytomegalovirus exposure and HLA in healthy donors. Use of 60 Vbeta and 13 Jbeta primers characterized the PCR. Sequencing used immunoSEQ multiplex PCR; TCRdb keeps in-frame clones, though not all of them. The sample records 150,000 to 200,000 clones, around 76% being singletons. Sequenced input: PBMCs. These receptors all come from a man between 40 and 49 years old in good health and CMV-seronegative.

This chain links TRBV6-1 with TRBJ2-5; possibly TRBD2 for D (6 bases). Between the trimmed V and J ends, which lost 4 bases and 2 bases, there was a span of 20 bases. Germline lookup yields CDR1 MNHNS and CDR2 SASEGT. There are 17 residues in the CDR3. CDR3 coding DNA: TGTGCCAGCAGTGGAAGGGGACTTATAGGTGGTCAAGAGACCCAGTACTTC. Protein product: CASSGRGLIGGQETQYF.

This clone showed up just once. The J gene is TRBJ1-1, the V gene TRBV11-2; D is possibly TRBD1 (5 bases). CDR3 length: 14 residues. In germline, CDR1 is SGHAT, CDR2 FQNNGV. Trimming removed 1 base at V and 2 bases at J, with 8 bases between. This CDR3 reads CASSLGGLNTEAFF. The CDR3 nucleotides read TGTGCCAGCAGCTTAGGGGGACTCAACACTGAAGCTTTCTTT.

V and J are TRBV6-1 and TRBJ1-5, with D maybe TRBD1 (6 bases). Germline assignment: CDR1 MNHNS and CDR2 SASEGT. This CDR3 spans 15 amino acids. Trimming took off 4 bases at V and 1 base at J, with 11 bases between the two ends. CDR3 amino acids: CASSAGGASNQPQHF. CDR3 nucleotides: TGTGCCAGCAGTGCCGGGGGGGCGAGCAATCAGCCCCAGCATTTT.

This clone was seen once. The chain uses TRBV2 and TRBJ2-7, with D perhaps matching TRBD1 (5 bases). There are 12 residues in the CDR3. V was cut by 8 bases and J by 5 bases, with 13 bases left in between. In germline, CDR1 is SNHLY, CDR2 FYNNEI. DNA for the CDR3: TGTGCCAGCGCCAGGGAAGTCGACGAGCAGTACTTC. Encoded protein: CASAREVDEQYF.

This clone occurred a few times. This chain links TRBV10-3 with TRBJ1-2; the D is unclear. The germline V gene has CDR1 ENHRY and CDR2 SYGVKD. Trimming removed 2 bases at V and 0 bases at J, with 13 bases between. The CDR3 length is 16 residues. The CDR3 loop reads CAISERGQIANYGYTF. In DNA form, the CDR3 reads TGTGCCATCAGTGAGAGAGGCCAGATAGCTAACTATGGCTACACCTTC.

Points on this clone: A read error may produce the germline difference seen at one junction end. J is TRBJ2-1 and V is TRBV13; 7 bases line up with TRBD2. There are 17 residues in the CDR3. Germline V gene lookup returns CDR1 PRHDT and CDR2 FYEKMQ (reference sequence). CDR3: CASSSGRWEGPGNEQLF. CDR3 DNA sequence: TGTGCCAGCAGCTCCGGGCGGTGGGAGGGCCCTGGCAATGAGCAGCTCTTC.

V and J are TRBV6-4 and TRBJ2-1; 8 bases line up with TRBD2. Unmatched junction bases numbered 0, after V lost 2 bases and J lost 0 bases. Germline CDR1 MRHNA, CDR2 SNTAGT. This CDR3 region has 15 residues. CDR3 in amino acids: CASSDTSGSYNEQFF. In DNA, the CDR3 is TGTGCCAGCAGTGACACTAGCGGCTCCTACAATGAGCAGTTCTTC.

This sequence joins TRBV25-1 and TRBJ1-1; D ambiguous. Germline V gene sequence: CDR1 MGHDK, CDR2 SYGVNS. This CDR3 has 12 residues. V shed 5 bases and J shed 0 bases, with 4 bases lying between them. CDR3 region: CASSLLNTEAFF. The CDR3 nucleotides are TGTGCCAGCAGTCTTTTGAACACTGAAGCTTTCTTT.

The chain uses TRBV18 and TRBJ2-7; 8 nucleotides line up with TRBD1. Germline CDR1 KGHSH, CDR2 LQKENI. Trimming cost V 5 bases and J 5 bases; bases outside gene matches: 8. CDR3 length: 14 residues. The CDR3 spells CASSTRTGYDEQYF. CDR3 sequence (DNA): TGTGCCAGCTCAACCCGGACAGGGTACGACGAGCAGTACTTC.

V is TRBV15 and J is TRBJ2-1; TRBD2 agrees at 8 bases. The J segment lost 7 bases and the V segment lost 7 bases, leaving 12 bases of the junction unmatched. Looked up from germline, CDR1 is LNHNV and CDR2 is YYDKDF (reference sequence). CDR3 length: 15 amino acids. The chain's CDR3 is CATNTPGLGKNEQFF. For the CDR3, the DNA is TGTGCCACCAATACACCGGGACTAGGGAAGAATGAGCAGTTCTTC.

The genes are TRBV7-9 and TRBJ2-1, with 8 bases that match TRBD2. V lost 2 bases and J lost 4; bases outside the gene matches: 4. The CDR3 is 15 amino acids. Germline values: CDR1 SEHNR, CDR2 FQNEAQ (reference sequence). The DNA of the CDR3 is TGTGCCAGCAGCTTACCGGGAGGGAGATACAATGAGCAGTTCTTC. It yields the protein CASSLPGGRYNEQFF.

V is TRBV27 and J is TRBJ1-1; D is ambiguous. V was trimmed by 5 bases and J by 1 base, leaving 8 bases between them. The CDR3 has 13 residues. Germline CDR1 is MNHEY and CDR2 is SMNVEV (reference sequence). CDR3 residues: CASSDQENTEAFF. The CDR3 DNA reads as TGTGCCAGCAGTGACCAGGAGAACACTGAAGCTTTCTTT.

V usage is TRBV29-1 and J usage is TRBJ2-2, with TRBD2 matching 8 bases. The V gene's germline CDR1 is SQVTM and CDR2 ANQGSEA. The CDR3 is 13 amino acids. The J segment lost 5 bases and the V segment lost 5 bases, leaving 4 bases of the junction unmatched. The CDR3: CSVPGTSTGELFF. As DNA, the CDR3 is TGCAGCGTTCCTGGGACTAGTACCGGGGAGCTGTTTTTT.

The chain recombines TRBV4-2 with TRBJ1-6; TRBD1 is a possible D gene (5 bases). The germline V gene encodes CDR1 LGHNA and CDR2 YNFKEQ. V lost 0 bases and J 7 bases, leaving 13 bases between the germline ends. CDR3 length equals 16 residues. The CDR3 here is CASSQEAAQGNSPLHF. As DNA, the CDR3 is TGTGCCAGCAGCCAAGAGGCGGCCCAGGGAAATTCACCCCTCCACTTT.

The V and J genes are TRBV9 and TRBJ2-1; D is possibly TRBD2 (5 bases). Per germline, CDR1 SGDLS and CDR2 YYNGEE. The V end lost 0 bases, the J end lost 9 bases, and 7 bases lay between the germline ends. This CDR3 comprises 12 residues. As DNA, the CDR3 is TGTGCCAGCAGCGTAGATGAGGGTGAGCAGTTCTTC. Its protein is CASSVDEGEQFF.

This rearrangement joins TRBV5-1 to TRBJ2-3; 14 bases agree with TRBD2. The CDR3 consists of 19 residues. Germline V CDR1 and CDR2: SGHRS, YFSETQ. V was clipped by 1 base and J by 3 bases; unmatched bases: 10. In DNA form, the CDR3 reads TGCGCCAGCAGCTTGACGTTTGGGACTAGCGGGAGTAAAACAGATACGCAGTATTTT. This codes for CASSLTFGTSGSKTDTQYF.

On this clone: The same CDR3 also results from other DNA sequences found in this sample. The CDR3 nucleotides read TGTGCCAGCAGTGAACGGAACGGTTGGTTAGGGGGCGAGGACTACGAGCAGTACTTC. This sequence encodes CASSERNGWLGGEDYEQYF. The chain carries TRBV2 and TRBJ2-7, with TRBD1 matching 7 bases. Germline V lookup: CDR1 SNHLY, CDR2 FYNNEI. The CDR3 is 19 residues long. V lost 2 bases and J lost 3; bases outside the gene matches: 19.

The CDR3 reads CATSSSGSTETQYF. The CDR3 DNA is TGTGCCACCAGCAGTAGCGGGAGTACAGAGACCCAGTACTTC. The rearrangement joins TRBV15 to TRBJ2-5; 9 nucleotides agree with TRBD2. V was clipped by 3 bases and J by 4 bases; unmatched bases: 3. There are 14 residues in the CDR3. The germline CDR1 and CDR2 sequences are LNHNV and YYDKDF (reference sequence).

This chain uses TRBV14 with TRBJ2-5; 11 bases map to TRBD1. Germline CDR1 reads SGHDN; CDR2 reads FVKESK. J lost 6 bases, V lost 0 bases, and 6 bases had no gene match. The CDR3 spans 16 residues. The CDR3 DNA follows: TGTGCCAGCAGCCAAGAATGGACAGGGGGCGTAAAGACCCAGTACTTC. This translates into CASSQEWTGGVKTQYF.

The V and J genes are TRBV15 and TRBJ2-2; D may be TRBD1 (5 bases). V dropped 3 bases and J dropped 0 bases, with 8 bases sitting between them. The CDR3 has 15 amino acids. Germline CDR1 is LNHNV and CDR2 is YYDKDF (reference sequence). The CDR3 nucleotides read TGTGCCACCAGCAGCTTGACAGCGAACACCGGGGAGCTGTTTTTT. As protein: CATSSLTANTGELFF.

The rearrangement joins TRBV10-3 to TRBJ2-2; 9 bases fit TRBD2. Germline V gene data show CDR1 as ENHRY and CDR2 as SYGVKD. This CDR3 contains 14 residues. The ends lost 5 bases at V and 7 bases at J; junction bases unmatched: 5. CDR3 loop: CAISPGLASGELFF. CDR3 coding DNA: TGTGCCATCAGTCCGGGACTAGCAAGCGGGGAGCTGTTTTTT.

The chain uses TRBV5-8 and TRBJ2-5; a weak D match, TRBD2 (5 bases). Gene TRBJ2-7 matches the end of the DNA better, so the J call may be wrong. Per the germline V gene, CDR1 is SGHTS and CDR2 is YDEGEE. The CDR3 is made up of 14 amino acids. The CDR3 DNA reads TGTGCCAGCACCCCACGGGCGAGGGTCTACGAGCAGTACTTC. Translating gives CASTPRARVYEQYF.

The chain links TRBV10-3 to TRBJ1-1; tentatively, D is TRBD1 (6 bases). Per the germline V gene, CDR1 is ENHRY and CDR2 is SYGVKD. The CDR3 has 11 amino acids. Trimming took off 8 bases at V and 3 bases at J, with 7 bases between the two ends. CDR3 region: CAIAGDTEAFF. The CDR3, as DNA: TGTGCCATCGCAGGGGACACTGAAGCTTTCTTT.